One sample yielded the 21 T cell receptor beta chains listed below, sequenced in a study of shared clonotypes between healthy human individuals. Profiled with immunoSEQ multiplex PCR; TCRdb holds only in-frame clones, not every one. The sample records some 350,000 clones, around 72% being singletons. Input material: memory CD4+ T cells sorted from blood. Indicated subset: CD45RA-negative fraction. These receptors all stem from a man younger than 45 in good health.

The rearrangement joins TRBV5-1 to TRBJ2-5; perhaps TRBD2 as D (6 bases). Looked up from germline, CDR1 is SGHRS and CDR2 is YFSETQ. The CDR3 is made up of 16 amino acids. V was trimmed by 0 bases and J by 2 bases, leaving 14 bases between them. CDR3 loop: CASSLGGAGSQETQYF. The DNA for the CDR3 is TGCGCCAGCAGCTTGGGTGGGGCGGGGTCTCAAGAGACCCAGTACTTC.

This clone was seen a single time. This rearrangement joins TRBV5-4 to TRBJ1-3; perhaps TRBD1 as D (5 bases). The CDR3 totals 16 residues. The germline V gene has CDR1 SGHNT and CDR2 YYREEE (reference sequence). The V end lost 4 bases, the J end lost 2 bases, and 16 bases lay between the germline ends. The CDR3 nucleotides are TGTGCCAGCAGCATAGGGACGGTAGACGCTGGAAACACCATATATTTT. This codes for CASSIGTVDAGNTIYF.

The chain employs TRBV5-1 and TRBJ1-4; 9 nucleotides align to TRBD1. Germline V CDR1 and CDR2: SGHRS, YFSETQ. This CDR3 has 14 residues. Trimming removed 4 bases from V and 8 bases from J; junction bases left unmatched: 6. In DNA form, the CDR3 reads TGCGCCAGCAGCACAGGGGGCAAAGAGGAAAAACTGTTTTTT. Translated, it gives CASSTGGKEEKLFF.

The rearrangement joins TRBV6-5 to TRBJ2-7; D might be TRBD1 or TRBD2, each matching 5 bases. Germline V gives CDR1 MNHEY, CDR2 SVGAGI. There are 15 residues in the CDR3. Trimming removed 0 bases at V and 6 bases at J, with 15 bases between. The CDR3 DNA sequence: TGTGCCAGCAGTTACTCGCCGGGGCAGCATAGCGAGCAGTACTTC. As protein: CASSYSPGQHSEQYF.

This clone was seen a handful of times. The V gene is TRBV5-1, the J gene TRBJ1-3; D remains ambiguous. Germline CDR1 is SGHRS and CDR2 is YFSETQ. Trimming left V 2 bases short and J 0 bases short, with 9 bases between. This CDR3 comprises 15 residues. The CDR3 DNA is TGCGCCAGCAGCTTTGGCGGCAACTCTGGAAACACCATATATTTT. It is translated as CASSFGGNSGNTIYF.

The V gene is TRBV2, the J gene TRBJ2-1; D gene unclear. The ends were cut back, 11 bases at V and 1 base at J, with 18 bases in the middle. Germline V gene sequence: CDR1 SNHLY, CDR2 FYNNEI. The CDR3 extends over 15 amino acids. CDR3 coding DNA: TGTGCCTTAAAGCAAGGCACACCGTCCTACAATGAGCAGTTCTTC. It encodes CALKQGTPSYNEQFF.

As for this clone: This sample also contains other DNA sequences that code for the same CDR3. The chain recombines TRBV10-2 with TRBJ1-5; D not resolved. The V gene lost 0 bases and the J gene lost 0 bases, with 9 bases spanning the gap. This CDR3 spans 16 amino acids. CDR1 WSHSY and CDR2 SAAADI come from the germline V gene. CDR3 loop: CASSESPGNSNQPQHF. CDR3 DNA sequence: TGCGCCAGCAGTGAGTCGCCCGGGAATAGCAATCAGCCCCAGCATTTT.

A few counts support this clone. This chain uses TRBV5-1 with TRBJ2-1; 12 bases align to TRBD2. The trim removed 4 bases at V and 5 bases at J, leaving 4 bases unmatched. The CDR3 is made up of 15 amino acids. Germline CDR1 reads SGHRS; CDR2 reads YFSETQ. CDR3 loop: CASSLRTSGNNEQFF. For the CDR3, the DNA is TGCGCCAGCAGCCTCCGGACTAGCGGGAACAATGAGCAGTTCTTC.

The CDR3 bases are TGTGCCAGCAGCTTAGTTCCCGGGACCTACTACGAGCAGTACTTC. This translates into CASSLVPGTYYEQYF. The chain combines TRBV7-8 with TRBJ2-7; the D call may be TRBD1 or TRBD2 (5 bases each). Germline CDR1 and CDR2: SGHVS and FQNEAQ. This CDR3 spans 15 amino acids. Trimming pared 1 base from V and 3 bases from J, leaving 13 bases between.

The V gene is TRBV29-1, the J gene TRBJ1-5, with TRBD1 matching over 7 bases. The ends lost 7 bases at V and 4 bases at J; junction bases unmatched: 7. The germline gives CDR1 SQVTM, CDR2 ANQGSEA. The CDR3 consists of 13 residues. CDR3 protein: CSAGTEMNQPQHF. As DNA, the CDR3 is TGCAGCGCCGGGACAGAAATGAATCAGCCCCAGCATTTT.

The chain carries TRBV5-1 and TRBJ2-7; 15 nucleotides match TRBD2. J gave up 0 bases and V 3 bases, and 7 bases lay outside the gene matches. The germline CDR1 and CDR2 sequences are SGHRS and YFSETQ. The CDR3 runs to 18 residues. The chain's CDR3 is CASSSGLAGGPSSYEQYF. The DNA of the CDR3 is TGCGCCAGCAGCTCCGGACTAGCGGGAGGGCCTTCCTCCTACGAGCAGTACTTC.

The rearrangement uses TRBV5-6 and TRBJ2-4, with 7 positions matching TRBD2. The length of the CDR3 is 16 residues. Germline V gene lookup returns CDR1 SGHDT and CDR2 YYEEEE. V shed 5 bases, J shed 1 base, and the junction held 9 bases outside the gene matches. The CDR3 bases are TGTGCCAGCAGTGATGGACTAGGGGTCGCCAAAAACATTCAGTACTTC. Its translation: CASSDGLGVAKNIQYF.

On this clone: A much larger clone lies one base from this, so it may be a read error. V is TRBV5-6 and J is TRBJ2-7; D is unclear. The CDR3 extends over 13 amino acids. CDR1 is SGHDT and CDR2 is YYEEEE in the germline V gene. Trimming stripped 0 bases from V and 2 bases from J, with 6 bases between. The CDR3 here is CASSLGRAYEQYF. In DNA form, the CDR3 reads TGTGCCAGCAGCTTGGGCAGAGCCTACGAGCAGTACTTC. Complete variable domain (other parts from reference TRBV5-6 and TRBJ2-7): DAGVTQSPTHLIKTRGQQVTLRCSPKSGHDTVSWYQQALGQGPQFIFQYYEEEERQRGNFPDRFSGHQFPNYSSELNVNALLLGDSALYLCASSLGRAYEQYFGPGTRLTVT.

This clone appeared once. The chain employs TRBV6-1 and TRBJ2-1; 15 bases are a match to TRBD2. V shed 7 bases and J 10 bases; nucleotides not matched to a gene: 8. There are 15 residues in the CDR3. Looked up from germline, CDR1 is MNHNS and CDR2 is SASEGT. The CDR3 protein is CASTPIGTSGGEQFF. CDR3 DNA: TGTGCCAGCACCCCGATTGGGACTAGCGGGGGGGAGCAGTTCTTC.

The chain couples TRBV19 to TRBJ1-1, with D perhaps TRBD1 (6 bases). CDR3 length: 13 residues. The germline CDR1 and CDR2 sequences are LNHDA and SQIVND (reference sequence). Trimming removed 4 bases at V and 4 bases at J, with 10 bases between. CDR3 sequence reads: CASSTGVPTEAFF. CDR3 DNA sequence: TGTGCCAGTAGTACAGGGGTTCCCACTGAAGCTTTCTTT.

The chain recombines TRBV2 with TRBJ1-2; possible D gene TRBD1, 5 bases. Germline loops: CDR1 SNHLY, CDR2 FYNNEI. Trimming cost V 5 bases and J 4 bases, with 17 bases left between them. The CDR3 consists of 15 residues. This CDR3 reads CASSYTEQEPYGYTF. The CDR3 nucleotides read TGTGCCAGCAGTTATACAGAACAGGAACCCTATGGCTACACCTTC.

The rearrangement joins TRBV6-6 to TRBJ1-5, with 7 bases matching TRBD1. The V gene end was trimmed by 4 bases and the J gene end by 6 bases; junction bases not matched to a gene: 6. The CDR3 contains 14 residues. Germline values: CDR1 MNHNY, CDR2 SVGAGI (reference sequence). CDR3 sequence: CASSSRQGAQPQHF. CDR3 coding DNA: TGTGCCAGCAGTTCCCGACAGGGAGCTCAGCCCCAGCATTTT.

This chain uses TRBV14 with TRBJ2-5; 14 bases match TRBD2. The V and J ends lost 8 bases and 5 bases, in that order; junction bases with no gene match: 7. CDR3 length: 15 amino acids. Germline V gene data show CDR1 as SGHDN and CDR2 as FVKESK. The CDR3 DNA follows: TGTGCCAGCCCGACTAGCGGGAGGGCGAACGAGACCCAGTACTTC. Its translation is CASPTSGRANETQYF.

The CDR3 region is CASSRIRGRNSNQPQHF. The DNA of the CDR3 is TGTGCCAGCAGTCGTATCAGGGGGCGCAATAGCAATCAGCCCCAGCATTTT. The chain uses TRBV28 and TRBJ1-5, with TRBD1 matching 8 bases. Germline CDR1 and CDR2: MDHEN and SYDVKM. The V gene end was trimmed by 5 bases and the J gene end by 0 bases; junction bases not matched to a gene: 9. The CDR3 runs to 17 residues.

The table lists this clone with a count of one. The J gene is TRBJ2-7, the V gene TRBV7-2; weak D call: TRBD2 (6 bases). The germline V and J ends were trimmed by 6 bases and 6 bases, with 15 bases remaining between them. The CDR3 spans 13 residues. Germline V gene sequence: CDR1 SGHTA, CDR2 FQGNSA. CDR3 bases: TGTGCCAGCAGTCCGGCGGGGCCCGGCGAGCAGTACTTC. Amino acid sequence: CASSPAGPGEQYF.

The V and J genes are TRBV7-2 and TRBJ2-5; 9 bases agree with TRBD2. CDR1 SGHTA and CDR2 FQGNSA come from the germline V gene. The V gene end was trimmed by 5 bases and the J gene end by 5 bases; junction bases not matched to a gene: 9. The CDR3 consists of 15 residues. The DNA for the CDR3 is TGTGCCAGCAGCGCAGAGGGACTAGCCGGGGAGACCCAGTACTTC. Its protein is CASSAEGLAGETQYF.